This T cell receptor beta chain was found in a study of molecular identifiers for immune sequencing clone quantification (dated by TCRdb to about 2018). At the level of the whole study: For a replicate experiment, RNA from roughly 20,000 or 100,000 naive CD8 T cells was divided into five aliquots, and four of the five aliquots were sequenced. This methods study benchmarked molecular-identifier clustering-based TCR repertoire sequencing (MIDCIRS) and TCR RNA copy counting, using CD8 T cells to do so.

CDR1 and CDR2, per the germline V gene, are SGHRS and YFSETQ. Trimming costs V 0 bases and J 0 bases, and their ends lie 6 bases apart. The CDR3 numbers 14 amino acids, ends counted. Only the CDR3 region is kept as DNA, spanning 42 bases read in frame from base 1. General findings and caveats noted by the study authors: The naive libraries included spiked-in Jurkat TCR RNA (10 copies' worth), and this Jurkat TCR RNA is not part of the donor repertoire. When barcode sub-clustering was omitted, TCR diversity was inflated by chimeric consensus sequences, with chimeras reaching as high as 47%. Spiked-in Jurkat TCR RNA equivalent to a single cell was reported to be detectable even among 750,000 to 1,000,000 naive CD8 T cells. Modeling estimated about 3 recovered TCR RNA copies per cell, compared with about 10 by digital PCR, which implies 25% to 30% capture efficiency. Identical TCR molecules sharing a barcode could cause highly expanded clone sizes to be underestimated. Clones above 20 RNA copies held over 97% of molecules in CMV-specific effector cells but under 1% in naive cells.

Libraries of naive CD8 T cells were generated from roughly 20,000 to 1,000,000 sorted cells, with 10%, 30% or 50% of the purified RNA used. On a BD FACSAria II, naive CD8 T cells were FACS-sorted as CD8+CD4-CCR7+CD45RA+ and collected into RLT Plus buffer. To test detection sensitivity, Jurkat RNA equal to 10 or so TCR copies was added to samples of about 20,000-1,100,000 naive CD8 T cells. CD8 T cells were enriched using RosetteSep CD8+ T Cell Enrichment Cocktail and Ficoll-Paque, and the enriched cells then underwent ACK red cell lysis. A note on this clonotype: Its target antigen remains unknown. A much larger clone differs from this one at a single base, so this may be a read error. The CDR3 end shows no conserved phenylalanine or tryptophan, and so a read error is likely.

Library method: PCR. Data came from a NextSeq 500. Bulk TCR libraries were prepared as previously described, using TCR primers listed in Table S5. Total RNA was purified with the Qiagen AllPrep DNA/RNA kit. Reads from multiple sequencing runs of the same library were pooled before analysis. The paper's processing steps were these. Only reads with exact TCR constant sequence were kept, trimmed to 150 nt, and grouped by their 12-nt molecular barcodes. Within each barcode group, reads were sub-clustered at a 15% Levenshtein threshold, and quality-weighted consensus sequences were built per RNA molecule. Non-functional sequences were removed, as were lower-count sequences one edit away from another. Based on fitting two negative binomial distributions, any barcode sub-cluster with under 20% of the maximum read count was discarded. TCRdb reanalyzed the raw reads on its own, using fastp at Q25 for trimming and MiXCR for clone calling, and kept in-frame beta chains. Entries that share a CDR3 protein sequence are merged under the most common genes and DNA. V and J calls and clone size were set by TCRdb, not the authors. This sample lists about 97,000 distinct CDR3 sequences; under 40% were detected once. The ten largest make up 9.5% to 10% of the sample.

Recombination joined TRBV5-1 with TRBJ2-5; the best D guess is TRBD1, with 6 bases matching. The sequence was collected from a human donor in good health. Some libraries in this study had Jurkat cell RNA spiked in. Sequencing was carried out using naive CD8+ T cells from blood, with Jurkat cell RNA spiked in. Per the publication, the cell subset or site label means: FACS-sorted CD8+CD4-CCR7+CD45RA+ naive T cells. The CDR3 protein sequence reads: CASSLGTDQETQYS. The sequenced DNA: TGCGCCAGCAGCTTGGGGACAGACCAAGAGACCCAGTACTCC.